These T cell receptor beta chains were read from a single sample in a study of CD8+ T cells in alopecia areata. The repertoire was sequenced with immunoSEQ multiplex PCR; TCRdb's copy has only in-frame clones and lacks some. The table shows 95,000 to 110,000 clones, with around 83% occurring only once. Here the sequenced sample was CD8+ T cells sorted from blood, taken at week 24, from a patient treated with tofacitinib. These receptors all come from a human donor with alopecia areata. The CDR3 runs from the conserved cysteine through the conserved F or W.

>TRBV6-5|13
CASSYRPYNEQFF
>TRBV7-8|17
CASSLVQGMATNEKLFF
>TRBV27|13
CASSMGPTDTQYF
>TRBV9|14
CASSVGPLNTEAFF
>TRBV5-6|13
CASSLVGSTEAFF
>TRBV4-2|15
CASSQEVVRSYEQYF
>TRBV27|13
CASSLTGSNGYTF
>TRBV29-1|14
CSASGQLNTGELFF
>TRBV7-6|13
CASSSDRGDTQYF
>TRBV29-1|14
CSARDSLGDYEQYF
>TRBV30|18
CAWRPLFGLAGGYNEQFF
>TRBV7-7|14
CASSPMGYTGELFF
>TRBV4-2|19
CASSQDPTSGGPGSDTQYF
>TRBV10-3|14
CAISDLGLPDTQYF
>TRBV5-5|14
CASSFRRAGGEQFF
>TRBV6-5|13
CASSQRENTEAFF
>TRBV10-3|13
CAISDRGPYEQYF
>TRBV7-2|14
CASSSYTNTGELFF
>TRBV29-1|15
CSVESPLRGTYEQYF
>TRBV27|15
CASSISGTIGGEQFF
>TRBV28|15
CASSVFAAGTYGYTF
>TRBV13|14
CASSSRGARYEQYF
>TRBV2|16
CASSGDAMDITDEQFF
>TRBV4-1|16
CASSIPPGEGYNEQFF
>TRBV6-5|14
CASSYSGQGDEQYF
>TRBV7-9|15
CASSLRDRGSDTQYF
>TRBV14|14
CASSLGRGRNEQYF
>TRBV2|11
CAVGRGYEQYF
>TRBV7-6|14
CASSGGTGFYEQYF
>TRBV6-5|13
CASIPGGGAEQFF
>TRBV13|14
CASSLQGFSYEQYF
>TRBV4-3|13
CASSHSMDSEAFF
>TRBV29-1|13
CSVRGREPYEQYF
>TRBV29-1|13
CSVRQGFYNEQFF
>TRBV10-3|12
CAISPGTTEAFF
>TRBV6-5|14
CASSTTGTTDTQYF
>TRBV6-5|14
CASSYGQGVEKLFF